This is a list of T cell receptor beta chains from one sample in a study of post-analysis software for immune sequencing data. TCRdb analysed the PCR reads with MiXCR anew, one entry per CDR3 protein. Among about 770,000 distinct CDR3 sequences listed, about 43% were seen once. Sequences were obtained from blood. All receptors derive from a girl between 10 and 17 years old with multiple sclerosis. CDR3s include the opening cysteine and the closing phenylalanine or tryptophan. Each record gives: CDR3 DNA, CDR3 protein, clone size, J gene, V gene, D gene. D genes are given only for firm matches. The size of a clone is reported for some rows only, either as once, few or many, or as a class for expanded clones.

DNA: TGCAGCGTTGAAGAGGCTGGCTACACCTTC; CDR3: CSVEEAGYTF; size: few; J: TRBJ1-2; V: TRBV29-1; D: -
DNA: TGTGCCACCAGCGGGACGGGACTGAACTACAATGAGCAGTTCTTC; CDR3: CATSGTGLNYNEQFF; size: once; J: TRBJ2-1; V: TRBV15; D: -
DNA: TGTGCCAGCAGCGGGGGTAGGAGGGGAGAGACCCAGTACTTC; CDR3: CASSGGRRGETQYF; size: few; J: TRBJ2-5; V: TRBV11-3; D: -
DNA: TGTGCCAGCAGCCAATCGAGACTAGCGGGAGTAGTACACAATGAGCAGTTCTTC; CDR3: CASSQSRLAGVVHNEQFF; size: few; J: TRBJ2-1; V: TRBV3-1; D: TRBD2
DNA: TGTGCCAGCAGCCCGGACGGACTAGCCGGTGAGCAGTTCTTC; CDR3: CASSPDGLAGEQFF; size: -; J: TRBJ2-1; V: TRBV9; D: TRBD2
DNA: TGTGCCAGCAGCTTAGGGACAGGGGCGAACCAAGAGACCCAGTACTTC; CDR3: CASSLGTGANQETQYF; size: -; J: TRBJ2-5; V: TRBV7-6; D: TRBD1
DNA: TGCGCCAGCAGCCAAGATAACTGGAACAATGAGCAGTTCTTC; CDR3: CASSQDNWNNEQFF; size: -; J: TRBJ2-1; V: TRBV4-1; D: -
DNA: TGTGCCAGCGCGGGAGGGTTTAATGAGCAGTTCTTC; CDR3: CASAGGFNEQFF; size: -; J: TRBJ2-1; V: TRBV12-3/TRBV12-4; D: TRBD2
DNA: TGCAGCGTTGTTCCTACAGGGACTCAAGAGACCCAGTACTTC; CDR3: CSVVPTGTQETQYF; size: many; J: TRBJ2-5; V: TRBV29-1; D: -
DNA: TGTGCCAGCAGCCAAGGTTCAGGGCTACGCGAGCAGTACTTC; CDR3: CASSQGSGLREQYF; size: few; J: TRBJ2-7; V: TRBV3-1; D: -
DNA: TGTGCCAGCAGTTTGGCAGGTCCGGTTGGGATTCAGTACTTC; CDR3: CASSLAGPVGIQYF; size: -; J: TRBJ2-4; V: TRBV28; D: -
DNA: TGCAGTGCTAGAAAGGACTCAACCGCCTACAATGAGCAGTTCTTC; CDR3: CSARKDSTAYNEQFF; size: -; J: TRBJ2-1; V: TRBV20-1; D: -
DNA: TGTGCCAGCAGTTTCTTAGACGGCAACCAAGAGGCCCAGTACTTC; CDR3: CASSFLDGNQEAQYF; size: few; J: TRBJ2-7; V: TRBV12-3/TRBV12-4; D: -
DNA: TGTGCCAGCAGCCAAGATCCCTCGGCCTGGATAGTGGATACGCAGTATTTT; CDR3: CASSQDPSAWIVDTQYF; size: -; J: TRBJ2-3; V: TRBV14; D: -
DNA: TGTGCCAGCAGTTACTCAGGCGGGATATCCTACGAGCAGTACTTC; CDR3: CASSYSGGISYEQYF; size: -; J: TRBJ2-7; V: TRBV6-6; D: -
DNA: TGTGCCAGCACCCACACGGGCGGGTCCTACGAGCAGTACTTC; CDR3: CASTHTGGSYEQYF; size: -; J: TRBJ2-7; V: TRBV7-2; D: -
DNA: TGTGCCAGCAGCTCCGGGAGCCGTAGCACAGATACGCAGTATTTT; CDR3: CASSSGSRSTDTQYF; size: -; J: TRBJ2-3; V: TRBV7-2; D: -
DNA: TGCCCCGTGCGGGATCCGACGCAGTATTTT; CDR3: CPVRDPTQYF; size: -; J: TRBJ2-3; V: TRBV27; D: -
DNA: TGCGCCAGCAGCCAAATCGCTGGAGGAGGGAGCACAGATACGCAGTATTTT; CDR3: CASSQIAGGGSTDTQYF; size: few; J: TRBJ2-3; V: TRBV4-3; D: -
DNA: TGTGCCATCAGTGCCCAGCGGGAGAACTACAATGAGCAGTTCTTC; CDR3: CAISAQRENYNEQFF; size: -; J: TRBJ2-1; V: TRBV10-3; D: TRBD2
DNA: TGTGCCAGCAGCTTAACAGGGGGTGGGTTAAGGCCTGAAGCTTTCTTT; CDR3: CASSLTGGGLRPEAFF; size: few; J: TRBJ1-1; V: TRBV13; D: TRBD1
DNA: TGTGCCAGCAGTTTAGAGCCAGCGACGAACAATGAGCAGTTCTTC; CDR3: CASSLEPATNNEQFF; size: -; J: TRBJ2-1; V: TRBV27; D: -
DNA: TGTGCCGGCAGCACCTTTTCCTCCTACGAGCAGTACTTC; CDR3: CAGSTFSSYEQYF; size: once; J: TRBJ2-7; V: TRBV7-9; D: -
DNA: TGCAGTGCTAGCCCACCCCCTTTACACAATGAGCAGTTCTTC; CDR3: CSASPPPLHNEQFF; size: -; J: TRBJ2-1; V: TRBV20-1; D: -
DNA: TGTGCCAGCAGCTTAGCGGGGGTGGGACGGGCCGATGGCTACACCTTC; CDR3: CASSLAGVGRADGYTF; size: -; J: TRBJ1-2; V: TRBV7-2; D: -
DNA: TGTGCCACACTCAGGGGGCGTGACACTGAAGCTTTCTTT; CDR3: CATLRGRDTEAFF; size: -; J: TRBJ1-1; V: TRBV6-5; D: TRBD1